Listed below are T cell receptor beta chains from one sample, sequenced in a study of OX40 agonist ivuxolimab in advanced cancers. Method: immunoSEQ multiplex PCR; TCRdb's copy keeps in-frame clones and lacks some. The table lists fewer than 85,000 clones, around 87% of them singletons. The material sequenced was CD4+ or CD8+ T cells sorted from blood, taken in a trial of the OX40 agonist ivuxolimab. The receptors derive from an adult with an advanced solid tumor such as melanoma, head and neck, liver or kidney cancer. The CDR3 runs from the conserved cysteine through the conserved F or W. The order of the fields is D gene, J gene, clone size, V gene, CDR3 DNA, CDR3 protein. D genes are given only for firm matches. Clone size is not always given. Where it is, it says once, few, many or a class for expanded clones.

>-|TRBJ1-1|-|TRBV27
TGTGCCAGCAGACATACTGGACTGTCGAGCACTGAAGCTTTCTTT
CASRHTGLSSTEAFF
>TRBD1|TRBJ1-5|few|TRBV15
TGTGCCACCAGCAGAGACAGGGGGTTTGAACAGCCCCAGCATTTT
CATSRDRGFEQPQHF
>-|TRBJ1-1|-|TRBV11-2
TGTGCCAGCAGCAGAACAGGAAAGAACACTGAAGCTTTCTTT
CASSRTGKNTEAFF
>-|TRBJ1-2|-|TRBV2
TGTGCCAGCAGCGGGCAGGGTGGTAACTATGGCTACACCTTC
CASSGQGGNYGYTF
>-|TRBJ2-3|-|TRBV4-3
TGCGCCAGCAGCCAAGATGTAGCGGCCAGCACAGATACGCAGTATTTT
CASSQDVAASTDTQYF
>-|TRBJ2-7|-|TRBV6-5
TGTGCCAGCAGTTACGCCCGGGGCTTTGGGTACGAGCAGTACTTC
CASSYARGFGYEQYF
>TRBD1|TRBJ1-2|-|TRBV30
TGTGCCTGGATAGCAGGGGGCGTTTATGGCTACACCTTC
CAWIAGGVYGYTF
>TRBD2|TRBJ2-7|few|TRBV27
TGTGCCAGCAGTTCCACCTGGACTAGCGGGAGCTACGAGCAGTACTTC
CASSSTWTSGSYEQYF
>-|TRBJ2-5|-|TRBV6-1
TGTGCCAGCAGTGAAGCAGGGGGACCATCCCAGACCCAGTACTTC
CASSEAGGPSQTQYF
>TRBD2|TRBJ2-7|-|TRBV4-2
TGTGCCAGCAGCCAAGTTGGGCTAGCGGGAGGGGGCGAGCAGTACTTC
CASSQVGLAGGGEQYF
>-|TRBJ2-2|-|TRBV2
TGTGCCAGCAGGGTGGGGGCAGCCGGGGAGCTGTTTTTT
CASRVGAAGELFF
>-|TRBJ2-3|-|TRBV19
TGTGCCAGTAGCGGGTTGCCAGATACGCAGTATTTT
CASSGLPDTQYF
>-|TRBJ2-6|-|TRBV27
TGTGCCAGCAGTTTTCTACCAGGGCCCGGGGCCAACGTCCTGACTTTC
CASSFLPGPGANVLTF
>TRBD1|TRBJ1-6|-|TRBV19
TGTGCCAGTAGTCTGAGGACAGGGGAAGGGGTAAATTCACCCCTCCACTTT
CASSLRTGEGVNSPLHF
>-|TRBJ1-2|-|TRBV7-2
TGTGCCAGCAGCCTATCAGGGTACTATGGCTACACCTTC
CASSLSGYYGYTF
>-|TRBJ2-1|-|TRBV6-1
TGTGCCAGCAGCGCCAGGGATCCCTACAATGAGCAGTTCTTC
CASSARDPYNEQFF
>TRBD1|TRBJ1-2|-|TRBV19
TGTGCCAGTAGTGAAGACAGGGGCTATGGCTACACCTTC
CASSEDRGYGYTF
>TRBD2|TRBJ2-7|-|TRBV7-2
TGTGCCAGCAGGACTAGCGGCTCCTACGAGCAGTACTTC
CASRTSGSYEQYF
>-|TRBJ1-6|once|TRBV5-5
TGTGCCAGCAGGAGGGGAAGCTCCTATAATTCACCCCTCCACTTT
CASRRGSSYNSPLHF
>-|TRBJ2-2|-|TRBV27
TGTGCCAGCAGTTTACGGTTCACCGGGGAGCTGTTTTTT
CASSLRFTGELFF
>TRBD1|TRBJ2-7|once|TRBV6-1
TGTGCCAGCAGCCCTGACAGGGGGCTCTTCGAGCAGTACTTC
CASSPDRGLFEQYF
>TRBD1|TRBJ2-2|-|TRBV19
TGTGCCAGTAGTTCCCATAAGACAGGGGGCACCGGGGAGCTGTTTTTT
CASSSHKTGGTGELFF
>-|TRBJ1-2|-|TRBV14
TGTGCCAGCAGCCAAGAACCACAGAGTGGCTACACCTTC
CASSQEPQSGYTF
>-|TRBJ1-5|-|TRBV6-6
TGTGCCAGCATTTCACAGAGCAATCAGCCCCAGCATTTT
CASISQSNQPQHF
>-|TRBJ1-6|-|TRBV28
TGTGCCAGCAATCCGGGACATCTAAATTCACCCCTCCACTTT
CASNPGHLNSPLHF
>TRBD1|TRBJ1-3|-|TRBV4-3
TGCGCCAGCAGCCAAACCGGGACAGGGGCCACTGGAAACACCATATATTTT
CASSQTGTGATGNTIYF
>-|TRBJ1-2|-|TRBV5-6
TGTGCCAGCAGCTTGGGGGCCCTTAGGGAGGGCTACACCTTC
CASSLGALREGYTF
>TRBD2|TRBJ2-5|-|TRBV7-9
TGTGCCAGCAGCCCTAGCGGGATTCAAGAGACCCAGTACTTC
CASSPSGIQETQYF
>-|TRBJ2-2|-|TRBV5-1
TGCGCCAGCAGCTTGGACAGTTCGAACACCGGGGAGCTGTTTTTT
CASSLDSSNTGELFF
>-|TRBJ2-7|-|TRBV6-5
TGTGCCAGCAGTTACGACCCTTCCTACGAGCAGTACTTC
CASSYDPSYEQYF
>TRBD2|TRBJ2-5|-|TRBV7-7
TGTGCCAGCAGCCCGGGGGGGTTGGGAGAGACCCAGTACTTC
CASSPGGLGETQYF
>TRBD2|TRBJ2-5|-|TRBV2
TGTGCCAGCACTCGGGCACTAGCGGGAGGAGAGACCCAGTACTTC
CASTRALAGGETQYF
>-|TRBJ2-7|few|TRBV2
TGTGCCAGCAGTGAAGCGCTGACAGGTCGGTACGAGCAGTACTTC
CASSEALTGRYEQYF
>TRBD2|TRBJ2-1|-|TRBV5-1
TGCGCCAGCAGCCCGATACCGGGACTAGGGTGGAATGAGCAGTTCTTC
CASSPIPGLGWNEQFF
>TRBD2|TRBJ2-5|-|TRBV5-1
TGCGCCAGCAGCCCCAGCGGGGACCAAGAGACCCAGTACTTC
CASSPSGDQETQYF
>-|TRBJ2-1|-|TRBV9
TGTGCCAGCAGCGTAGCTGCCTGGATAGTTAATGAGCAGTTCTTC
CASSVAAWIVNEQFF
>-|TRBJ1-5|-|TRBV7-2
TGTGCCAGCAGCTTCCAGCATAATCAGCCCCAGCATTTT
CASSFQHNQPQHF
>TRBD2|TRBJ2-3|-|TRBV6-5
TGTGCCAGCAGCCCGGGACTACCCACAGATACGCAGTATTTT
CASSPGLPTDTQYF
>TRBD2|TRBJ2-7|-|TRBV11-1
TGTGCCAGCAGCCCGGGGACTAGCACGTTCAACGAGCAGTACTTC
CASSPGTSTFNEQYF
>-|TRBJ1-3|-|TRBV18
TGTGCCAGCTCACCAAATTCCGGGAGCGGAAACACCATATATTTT
CASSPNSGSGNTIYF
>-|TRBJ1-2|-|TRBV2
TGTGCCAGCCCGAAGGGGGTTGGTGGCTACACCTTC
CASPKGVGGYTF